This T cell receptor beta chain was identified in a study of blood T cell repertoires in COVID-19. In the study overall: Specimens from acute and convalescent COVID-19 originated in the United States, Italy and Spain. Nucleic acid was either cDNA or gDNA, and it came from T cells, B-cell-depleted T cells, or PBMCs.

The CDR3 runs to 16 residues. Trimming removed 2 bases from V and 8 bases from J, with 17 bases in between. Germline assignment: CDR1 SGDLS and CDR2 YYNGEE. Per the study methods: Researchers report that nucleated cell counts were estimated from reference gene primer amplification. Using immunoSEQ multiplex PCR, the repertoire was profiled, and TCRdb retains in-frame clones only, with some absent. That table gives V, J and clone size, and the DNA gave D and trimming. Here the sample spans 90,000 to 150,000 clones, 70% to 80% being singletons. Sequenced input: peripheral blood. The chain joins TRBV9 to TRBJ1-6; perhaps TRBD1 as D (6 bases). The TCR sequence derives from a human donor in a cohort sampled during active COVID-19. CDR3 coding DNA: TGTGCCAGCAGCGTCGGCGGGGGCCGTGGGGATTCACCCCTCCACTTT. As protein: CASSVGGGRGDSPLHF.